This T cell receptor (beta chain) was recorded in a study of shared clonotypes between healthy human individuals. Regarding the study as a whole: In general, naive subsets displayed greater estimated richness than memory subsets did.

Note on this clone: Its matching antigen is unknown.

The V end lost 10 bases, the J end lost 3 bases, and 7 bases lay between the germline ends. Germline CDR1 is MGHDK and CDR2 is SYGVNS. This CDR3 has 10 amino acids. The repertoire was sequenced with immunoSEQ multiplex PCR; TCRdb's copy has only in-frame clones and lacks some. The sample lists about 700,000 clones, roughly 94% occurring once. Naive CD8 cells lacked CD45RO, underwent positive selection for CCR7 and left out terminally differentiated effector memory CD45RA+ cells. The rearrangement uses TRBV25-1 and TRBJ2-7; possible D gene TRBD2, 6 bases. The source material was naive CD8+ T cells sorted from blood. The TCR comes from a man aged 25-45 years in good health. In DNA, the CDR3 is TGTGCCACGGGGGACTACGAGCAGTACTTC. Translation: CATGDYEQYF.